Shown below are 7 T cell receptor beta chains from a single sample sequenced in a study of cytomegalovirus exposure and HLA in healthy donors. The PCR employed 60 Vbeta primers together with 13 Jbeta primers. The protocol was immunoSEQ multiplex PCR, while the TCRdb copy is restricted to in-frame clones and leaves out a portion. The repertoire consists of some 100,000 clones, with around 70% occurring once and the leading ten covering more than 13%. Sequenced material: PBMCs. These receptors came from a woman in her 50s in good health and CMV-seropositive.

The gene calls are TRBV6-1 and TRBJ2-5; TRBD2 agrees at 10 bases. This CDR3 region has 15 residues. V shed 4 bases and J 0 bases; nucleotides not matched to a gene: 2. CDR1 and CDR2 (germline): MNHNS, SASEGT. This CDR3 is CASSGSGGYQETQYF. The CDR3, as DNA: TGTGCCAGCAGTGGTAGCGGGGGGTACCAAGAGACCCAGTACTTC.

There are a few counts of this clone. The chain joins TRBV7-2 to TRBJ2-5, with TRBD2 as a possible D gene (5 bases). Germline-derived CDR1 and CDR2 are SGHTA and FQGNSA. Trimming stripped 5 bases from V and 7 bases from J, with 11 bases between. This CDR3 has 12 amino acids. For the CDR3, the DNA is TGTGCCAGCAGCCGCCTAGCAGGGACCCAGTACTTC. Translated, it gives CASSRLAGTQYF.

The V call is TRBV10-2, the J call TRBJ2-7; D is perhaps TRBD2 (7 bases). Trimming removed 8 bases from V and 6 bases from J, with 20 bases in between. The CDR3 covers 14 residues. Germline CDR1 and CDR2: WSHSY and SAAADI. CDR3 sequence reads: CASGQKQGGGEQYF. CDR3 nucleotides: TGCGCCAGCGGCCAGAAACAGGGAGGGGGCGAGCAGTACTTC.

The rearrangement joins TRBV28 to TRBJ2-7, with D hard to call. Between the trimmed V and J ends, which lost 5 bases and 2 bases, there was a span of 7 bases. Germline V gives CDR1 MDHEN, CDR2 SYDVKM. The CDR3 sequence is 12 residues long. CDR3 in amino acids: CASSISAYEQYF. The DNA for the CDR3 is TGTGCCAGCAGTATATCAGCCTACGAGCAGTACTTC.

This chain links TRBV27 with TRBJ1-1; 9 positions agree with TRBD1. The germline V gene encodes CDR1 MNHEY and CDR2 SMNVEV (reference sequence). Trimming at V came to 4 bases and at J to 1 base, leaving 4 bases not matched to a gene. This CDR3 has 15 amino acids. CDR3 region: CASSWVTGGNTEAFF. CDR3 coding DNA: TGTGCCAGCAGTTGGGTGACAGGGGGGAACACTGAAGCTTTCTTT.

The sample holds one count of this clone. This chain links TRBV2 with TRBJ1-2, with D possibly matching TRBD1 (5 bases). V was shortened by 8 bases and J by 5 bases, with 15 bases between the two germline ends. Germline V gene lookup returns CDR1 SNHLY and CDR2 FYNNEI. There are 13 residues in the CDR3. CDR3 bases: TGTGCCAGCGGCGGGGACGGATTATATGGCTACACCTTC. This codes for CASGGDGLYGYTF.

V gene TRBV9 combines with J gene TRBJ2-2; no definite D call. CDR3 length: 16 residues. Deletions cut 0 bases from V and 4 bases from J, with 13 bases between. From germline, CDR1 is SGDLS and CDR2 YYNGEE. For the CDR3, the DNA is TGTGCCAGCAGCGTAGCGGTAGTCCTGAGCACCGGGGAGCTGTTTTTT. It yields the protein CASSVAVVLSTGELFF.